What follows are 6 T cell receptor beta chains derived from one specimen sequenced in a study of cytomegalovirus exposure and HLA in healthy donors. PCR amplification relied on 60 Vbeta primers (plus 13 Jbeta primers). Clones were sequenced by immunoSEQ multiplex PCR, and TCRdb holds only the in-frame ones, with some missing. Found here are 130,000 to 150,000 clones, 60% to 80% of them singletons; the top ten hold 4.9%. The sample comprised PBMCs. These receptors came from a woman between 45 and 65 years old in good health and CMV-seronegative.

The genes are TRBV29-1 and TRBJ1-2; no definite D call. The CDR3 runs to 15 residues. V dropped 6 bases and J dropped 2 bases, with 19 bases sitting between them. The germline gives CDR1 SQVTM, CDR2 ANQGSEA. The chain's CDR3 is CSVENPRPRNYGYTF. CDR3 coding DNA: TGCAGCGTCGAAAACCCGAGACCGCGGAACTATGGCTACACCTTC.

CDR3 region: CARADVTGATDTQYF. CDR3 sequence (DNA): TGTGCCAGGGCAGATGTGACAGGGGCCACAGATACGCAGTATTTT. The rearrangement joins TRBV2 to TRBJ2-3; the match to TRBD1 covers 8 bases. Germline V gene sequence: CDR1 SNHLY, CDR2 FYNNEI. V was clipped by 9 bases and J by 2 bases; unmatched bases: 10. The CDR3 has 15 amino acids.

Comments on this clone: This specimen includes other DNA sequences encoding the same CDR3. The chain joins TRBV10-3 to TRBJ2-3; TRBD1 agrees at 7 bases. The CDR3 covers 14 residues. CDR1 ENHRY and CDR2 SYGVKD come from the germline V gene. Trimming removed 3 bases from V and 2 bases from J; junction bases left unmatched: 2. The chain's CDR3 is CAISEGQDTDTQYF. The CDR3 DNA reads as TGTGCCATCAGTGAAGGACAGGACACAGATACGCAGTATTTT.

The rearrangement uses TRBV5-1 and TRBJ2-5, with D unclear. This CDR3 comprises 11 residues. In germline, CDR1 is SGHRS, CDR2 YFSETQ. With 4 bases removed from V and 3 bases from J, the gap between germline ends came to 4 bases. This CDR3 reads CASSVKETQYF. For the CDR3, the DNA is TGCGCCAGCAGCGTAAAAGAGACCCAGTACTTC.

The chain combines TRBV19 with TRBJ2-3; 9 positions agree with TRBD2. The CDR3 spans 16 residues. Trimming took 5 bases from V and 5 from J; bases not matched to a gene: 11. Germline loops: CDR1 LNHDA, CDR2 SQIVND (reference sequence). The CDR3 sequence is CASSFLGGGARDTQYF. Here the CDR3 DNA reads TGTGCCAGTAGTTTTCTGGGCGGGGGGGCCAGAGATACGCAGTATTTT.

The J gene is TRBJ1-4, the V gene TRBV19, with D possibly TRBD1 on 6 matching bases. There are 16 residues in the CDR3. V lost 4 bases and J lost 6, with 18 bases in between. CDR1 is LNHDA, CDR2 SQIVND, per germline (reference sequence). CDR3 protein: CASSTSRGLLHEKLFF. The CDR3 nucleotides are TGTGCCAGTAGTACTTCCAGGGGTCTGTTACATGAAAAACTGTTTTTT.